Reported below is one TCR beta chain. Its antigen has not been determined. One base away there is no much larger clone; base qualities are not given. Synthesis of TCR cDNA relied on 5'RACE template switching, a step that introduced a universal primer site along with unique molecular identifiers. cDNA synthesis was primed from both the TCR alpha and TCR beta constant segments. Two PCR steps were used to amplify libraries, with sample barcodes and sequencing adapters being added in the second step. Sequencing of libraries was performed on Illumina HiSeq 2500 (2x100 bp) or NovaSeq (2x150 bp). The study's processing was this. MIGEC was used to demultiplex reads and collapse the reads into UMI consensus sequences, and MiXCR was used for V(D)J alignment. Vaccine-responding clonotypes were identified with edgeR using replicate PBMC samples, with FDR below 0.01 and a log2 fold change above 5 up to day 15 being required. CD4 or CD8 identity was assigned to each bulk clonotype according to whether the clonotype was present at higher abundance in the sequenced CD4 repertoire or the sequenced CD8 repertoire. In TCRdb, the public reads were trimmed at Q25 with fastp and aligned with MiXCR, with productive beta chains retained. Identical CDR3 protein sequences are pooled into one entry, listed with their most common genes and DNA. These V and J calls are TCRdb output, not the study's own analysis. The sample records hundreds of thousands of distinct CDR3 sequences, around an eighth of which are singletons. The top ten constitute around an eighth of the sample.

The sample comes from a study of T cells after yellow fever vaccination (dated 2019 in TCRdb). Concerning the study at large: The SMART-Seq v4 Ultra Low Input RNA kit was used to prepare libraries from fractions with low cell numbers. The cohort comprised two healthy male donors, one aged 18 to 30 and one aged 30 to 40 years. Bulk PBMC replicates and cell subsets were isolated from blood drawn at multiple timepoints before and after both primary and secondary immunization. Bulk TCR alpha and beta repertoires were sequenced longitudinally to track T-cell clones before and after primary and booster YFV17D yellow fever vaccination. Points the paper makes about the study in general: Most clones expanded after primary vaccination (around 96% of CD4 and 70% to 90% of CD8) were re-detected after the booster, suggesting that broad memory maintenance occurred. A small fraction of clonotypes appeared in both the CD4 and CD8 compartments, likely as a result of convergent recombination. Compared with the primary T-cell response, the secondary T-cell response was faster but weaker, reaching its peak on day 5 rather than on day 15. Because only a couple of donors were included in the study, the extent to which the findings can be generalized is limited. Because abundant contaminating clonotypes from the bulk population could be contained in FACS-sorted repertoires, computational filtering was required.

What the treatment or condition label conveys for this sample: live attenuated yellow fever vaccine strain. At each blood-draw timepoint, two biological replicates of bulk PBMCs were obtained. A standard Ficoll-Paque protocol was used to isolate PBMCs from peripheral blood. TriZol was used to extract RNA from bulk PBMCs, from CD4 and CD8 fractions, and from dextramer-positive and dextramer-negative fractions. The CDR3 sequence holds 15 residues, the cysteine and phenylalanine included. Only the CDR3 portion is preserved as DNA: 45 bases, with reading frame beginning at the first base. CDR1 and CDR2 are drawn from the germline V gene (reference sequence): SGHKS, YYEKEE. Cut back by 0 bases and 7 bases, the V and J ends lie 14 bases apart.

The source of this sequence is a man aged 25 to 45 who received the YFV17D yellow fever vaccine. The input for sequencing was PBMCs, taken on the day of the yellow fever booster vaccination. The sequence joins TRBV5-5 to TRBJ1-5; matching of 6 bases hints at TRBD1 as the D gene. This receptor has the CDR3 CASSLGVGAEQPQHF. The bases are TGTGCCAGCAGCTTGGGGGTGGGGGCCGAACAGCCCCAGCATTTT.